The subject of this entry is one T cell receptor (beta chain). What it binds is not known. The data belong to a study of shared clonotypes between healthy human individuals. Unsorted PBMC samples were amplified in replicate PCRs containing roughly 0.3 ug DNA, 30,000 to 35,000 T cell genomes. Profiling relied on immunoSEQ multiplex PCR, and the TCRdb table lists in-frame clones only, not all of them. The sample has some 530,000 clones, about 78% seen once. Germline V CDR1 and CDR2: MDHEN, SYDVKM. Deletions cut 7 bases from V and 0 bases from J, with 7 bases between. This CDR3 contains 12 residues. Nashville, Tennessee was home to all donors, who were Caucasian adults. Whole-study findings and limits: Blood alone was sampled, and tissue repertoires likely differ.

The sequence derives from a woman in her thirties or forties in good health. Some clones in this sample may be carry-over from other donors' samples. The J gene is TRBJ2-7, the V gene TRBV28; no clear D. The sequencing sample was made of PBMCs. The CDR3 here is CASTPSSYEQYF. The CDR3 DNA reads TGTGCCAGCACCCCGAGCTCCTACGAGCAGTACTTC.